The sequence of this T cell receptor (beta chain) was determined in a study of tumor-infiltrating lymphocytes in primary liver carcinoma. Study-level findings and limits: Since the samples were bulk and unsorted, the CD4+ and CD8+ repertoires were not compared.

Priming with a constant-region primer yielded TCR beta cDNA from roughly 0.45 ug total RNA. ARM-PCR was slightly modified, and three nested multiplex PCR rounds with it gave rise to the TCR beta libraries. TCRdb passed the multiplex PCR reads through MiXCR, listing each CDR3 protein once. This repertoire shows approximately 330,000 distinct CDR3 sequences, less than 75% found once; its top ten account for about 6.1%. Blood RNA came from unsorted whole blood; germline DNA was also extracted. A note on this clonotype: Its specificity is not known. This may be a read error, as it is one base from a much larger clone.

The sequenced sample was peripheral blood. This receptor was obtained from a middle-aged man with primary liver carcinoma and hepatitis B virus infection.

The DNA of the CDR3 is TGTGTCAGCAGTTCACAGGGGATTGAGCAGTTCTTC. This gives the protein CVSSSQGIEQFF. V usage is TRBV28 and J usage is TRBJ2-1, with 7 bases fitting TRBD1. Per germline, CDR1 MDHEN and CDR2 SYDVKM. The CDR3 totals 12 residues.